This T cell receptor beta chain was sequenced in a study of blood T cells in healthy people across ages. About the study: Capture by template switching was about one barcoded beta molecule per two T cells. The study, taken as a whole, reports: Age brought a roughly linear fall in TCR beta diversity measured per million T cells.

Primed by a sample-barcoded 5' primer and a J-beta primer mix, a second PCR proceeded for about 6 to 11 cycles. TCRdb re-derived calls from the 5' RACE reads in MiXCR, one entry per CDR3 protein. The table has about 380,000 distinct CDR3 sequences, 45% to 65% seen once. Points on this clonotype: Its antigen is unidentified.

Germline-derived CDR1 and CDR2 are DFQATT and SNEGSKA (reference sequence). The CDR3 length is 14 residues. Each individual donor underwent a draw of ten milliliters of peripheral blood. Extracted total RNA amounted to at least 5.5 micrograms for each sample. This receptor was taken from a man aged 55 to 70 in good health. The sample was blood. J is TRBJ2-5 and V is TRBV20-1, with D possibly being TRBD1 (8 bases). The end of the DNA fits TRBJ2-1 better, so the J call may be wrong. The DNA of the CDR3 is TGCAGTGCCACCGGGGGGACAGGAGGAGAGACCCAGTTCTTC. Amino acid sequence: CSATGGTGGETQFF.